A single sample gave rise to the 25 T cell receptor beta chains below, sequenced in a study of T cell responses to AZD1222 COVID-19 vaccine. Profiled with immunoSEQ multiplex PCR; TCRdb holds only in-frame clones, not every one. The table records more than 85,000 clones, 88% of them present only once. The sequencing here drew on peripheral blood, taken on day 0 of AZD1222 vaccination. These receptors all come from an adult in good health.

J is TRBJ2-3 and V is TRBV4-2, with TRBD2 as a possible D gene (6 bases). CDR1 is LGHNA and CDR2 is YNFKEQ in the germline V gene. This CDR3 contains 16 residues. V gave up 1 base and J gave up 4 bases, with 15 bases separating them. CDR3 protein: CASSQARGNWADTQYF. The CDR3 DNA reads as TGTGCCAGCAGCCAAGCGCGCGGGAACTGGGCAGATACGCAGTATTTT.

The gene calls are TRBV18 and TRBJ2-7; no firm D call. Looked up from germline, CDR1 is KGHSH and CDR2 is LQKENI. V was clipped by 3 bases and J by 2 bases, with 8 bases between them. This CDR3 has 13 residues. CDR3 DNA sequence: TGTGCCAGCTCACCGACACAAACCTACGAGCAGTACTTC. Translated, it gives CASSPTQTYEQYF.

The rearrangement links TRBV3-1 (or the pseudogene TRBV3-2) to TRBJ2-1; D is uncertain. Trimming pared 2 bases from V and 10 bases from J, leaving 9 bases between. This CDR3 is built from 12 residues. Per the germline V gene, CDR1 is LGHDT and CDR2 is YNNKEL (reference sequence). The DNA for the CDR3 is TGTGCCAGCAGCCAAAGTGGAGCGGAGCAGTTCTTC. Residues: CASSQSGAEQFF.

This chain connects TRBV6-2 or TRBV6-3 to TRBJ1-2, with a weak D call TRBD1 (5 bases). The germline V and J ends were trimmed by 4 bases and 4 bases, with 13 bases remaining between them. The CDR3 is 14 residues long. Per germline, CDR1 MNHEY and CDR2 SVGEGT. CDR3 DNA sequence: TGTGCCAGCAGTTCAGGGAAATCAATCTATGGCTACACCTTC. This gives the protein CASSSGKSIYGYTF.

The chain carries TRBV28 and TRBJ1-2; no clear D. Germline V gene data show CDR1 as MDHEN and CDR2 as SYDVKM. Trimming left V 3 bases short and J 5 bases short, with 16 bases between. This CDR3 contains 15 residues. Written as DNA, the CDR3 is TGTGCCAGCAGTTTGGGAGGCCTGCGCCCTTATGGCTACACCTTC. This translates into CASSLGGLRPYGYTF.

The chain links TRBV5-1 to TRBJ2-2; D may match TRBD1 or TRBD2 (5 bases each). Germline V lookup: CDR1 SGHRS, CDR2 YFSETQ. V gave up 0 bases and J gave up 5 bases, with 8 bases separating them. CDR3 size: 14 residues. The CDR3 region is CASSLDGGTGELFF. DNA of the CDR3: TGCGCCAGCAGCTTGGATGGGGGAACCGGGGAGCTGTTTTTT.

The rearrangement joins TRBV4-2 to TRBJ2-7; 9 positions match TRBD2. CDR1 and CDR2 from the germline V gene are LGHNA and YNFKEQ. The ends lost 0 bases at V and 3 bases at J; junction bases unmatched: 12. The CDR3 covers 18 residues. CDR3 nucleotides: TGTGCCAGCAGCCAAGAAAAATCAGCTAGCGGGAATTACTACGAGCAGTACTTC. It is translated as CASSQEKSASGNYYEQYF.

The genes are TRBV2 and TRBJ1-3; 9 bases align to TRBD1. The germline gives CDR1 SNHLY, CDR2 FYNNEI. The CDR3 loop spans 15 amino acids. V lost 6 bases to trimming and J lost 3 bases; unmatched junction nucleotides: 6. The CDR3 loop reads CASSGMTGGGNTIYF. The DNA for the CDR3 is TGTGCCAGCAGCGGAATGACAGGGGGTGGAAACACCATATATTTT.

The V and J genes are TRBV7-9 and TRBJ1-3; 7 nucleotides match TRBD1. Per germline, CDR1 SEHNR and CDR2 FQNEAQ (reference sequence). The CDR3 is 15 amino acids. The junction had 4 bases not matched to a gene; V was cut back by 5 bases and J by 0 bases. The CDR3 is CASSAGTVSGNTIYF. The CDR3 nucleotides are TGTGCCAGCAGCGCCGGGACAGTCTCTGGAAACACCATATATTTT. The complete variable domain, with remaining parts taken from reference TRBV7-9 and TRBJ1-3, reads DTGVSQNPRHKITKRGQNVTFRCDPISEHNRLYWYRQTLGQGPEFLTYFQNEAQLEKSRLLSDRFSAERPKGSFSTLEIQRTEQGDSAMYLCASSAGTVSGNTIYFGEGSWLTVV.

This clone was seen only a few times. V usage is TRBV10-3 and J usage is TRBJ1-3; D uncertain. CDR3 size: 13 residues. Germline V gives CDR1 ENHRY, CDR2 SYGVKD. V was trimmed by 11 bases and J by 0 bases, leaving 11 bases between them. Here the CDR3 reads CASDDGSGNTIYF. The DNA of the CDR3 is TGTGCCTCCGACGACGGCTCTGGAAACACCATATATTTT.

The CDR3 reads CASSRGVGEQYF. The CDR3 DNA reads as TGTGCCAGCAGTCGCGGGGTGGGCGAGCAGTACTTC. The chain combines TRBV6-5 with TRBJ2-7; a weak D match, TRBD2 (6 bases). Germline CDR1 MNHEY, CDR2 SVGAGI. V was pared by 5 bases and J by 6 bases, with 11 bases between. The CDR3 contains 12 residues.

The J gene is TRBJ1-4, the V gene TRBV19; maybe TRBD1 (6 bases). CDR1 is LNHDA, CDR2 SQIVND, per germline (reference sequence). CDR3 length equals 16 residues. V dropped 5 bases and J dropped 1 base, with 14 bases sitting between them. For the CDR3, the DNA is TGTGCCAGTAGTTCAGGGGACGGAGAAACTAATGAAAAACTGTTTTTT. This sequence encodes CASSSGDGETNEKLFF.

The V and J genes are TRBV12-3 or TRBV12-4 and TRBJ1-1, with no clear D. The CDR3 covers 13 residues. V was cut by 2 bases and J by 1 base, with 5 bases left in between. In DNA form, the CDR3 reads TGTGCCAGCAGTTTACAGCGGAACACTGAAGCTTTCTTT. This gives the protein CASSLQRNTEAFF.

The chain combines TRBV11-1 with TRBJ1-1; unclear D gene. The V gene lost 1 base and the J gene lost 7 bases, with 10 bases spanning the gap. Per the germline V gene, CDR1 is SGHAT and CDR2 is FQDESV (reference sequence). The CDR3 length is 13 residues. CDR3 sequence: CASSLDFGDEAFF. The CDR3 nucleotides read TGTGCCAGCAGCTTAGATTTTGGGGATGAAGCTTTCTTT.

Only one count was recorded for this clone. The genes are TRBV18 and TRBJ1-4; no clear D gene. V was clipped by 6 bases and J by 4 bases, with 21 bases between them. From germline, CDR1 is KGHSH and CDR2 LQKENI. The CDR3 spans 17 residues. The CDR3 sequence is CASSHPSSAGINEKLFF. DNA for the CDR3: TGTGCCAGCTCCCACCCAAGTTCGGCAGGTATTAATGAAAAACTGTTTTTT.

The chain carries TRBV19 and TRBJ1-5, with D hard to call. Germline V gene lookup returns CDR1 LNHDA and CDR2 SQIVND (reference sequence). The ends were cut back, 0 bases at V and 0 bases at J, with 15 bases in the middle. This CDR3 comprises 18 residues. CDR3: CASSIDQEVFFSNQPQHF. CDR3 DNA: TGTGCCAGTAGTATAGACCAGGAAGTGTTTTTTAGCAATCAGCCCCAGCATTTT. The complete variable domain, with remaining parts taken from reference TRBV19 and TRBJ1-5, reads DGGITQSPKYLFRKEGQNVTLSCEQNLNHDAMYWYRQDPGQGLRLIYYSQIVNDFQKGDIAEGYSVSREKKESFPLTVTSAQKNPTAFYLCASSIDQEVFFSNQPQHFGDGTRLSIL.

This clone was counted only a few times. The J gene is TRBJ1-2, the V gene TRBV5-1; 7 bases map to TRBD1. The germline gives CDR1 SGHRS, CDR2 YFSETQ. The ends lost 0 bases at V and 6 bases at J; junction bases unmatched: 2. CDR3 length: 13 residues. CDR3 loop: CASSLETGNGYTF. CDR3 sequence (DNA): TGCGCCAGCAGCTTGGAGACAGGGAATGGCTACACCTTC.

The J gene is TRBJ1-2, the V gene TRBV9; 8 bases fit TRBD1. Germline CDR1 SGDLS, CDR2 YYNGEE. This CDR3 contains 15 residues. The ends lost 1 base at V and 5 bases at J; junction bases unmatched: 7. For the CDR3, the DNA is TGTGCCAGCAGCGTAAACCCGACAGGGGAATATGGCTACACCTTC. This sequence encodes CASSVNPTGEYGYTF. The full variable domain, with the rest looked up from reference TRBV9 and TRBJ1-2, is DSGVTQTPKHLITATGQRVTLRCSPRSGDLSVYWYQQSLDQGLQFLIQYYNGEERAKGNILERFSAQQFPDLHSELNLSSLELGDSALYFCASSVNPTGEYGYTFGSGTRLTVV.

The chain joins TRBV7-9 to TRBJ1-2; TRBD1 agrees at 7 bases. This CDR3 is built from 12 residues. V gave up 8 bases and J gave up 4 bases; unmatched junction bases: 4. In germline, CDR1 is SEHNR, CDR2 FQNEAQ (reference sequence). CDR3: CASDDRAYGYTF. As DNA, the CDR3 is TGTGCCAGCGACGACAGGGCCTATGGCTACACCTTC.

The chain employs TRBV27 and TRBJ1-5; D is uncertain. Trimming took 5 bases from V and 4 from J, leaving 9 bases between them. Germline CDR1 is MNHEY and CDR2 is SMNVEV (reference sequence). CDR3 size: 13 residues. The CDR3 here is CASSVLMNQPQHF. As DNA, the CDR3 is TGTGCCAGCAGTGTCTTGATGAATCAGCCCCAGCATTTT.

The rearrangement joins TRBV9 to TRBJ2-7; TRBD1 matches 8 bases. Losses at the gene ends were 0 bases for V and 4 bases for J; bases not matched to a gene: 6. CDR3 size: 15 residues. In germline, CDR1 is SGDLS, CDR2 YYNGEE. The chain's CDR3 is CASSVGPRGRYEQYF. Written as DNA, the CDR3 is TGTGCCAGCAGCGTAGGGCCCAGGGGGCGTTACGAGCAGTACTTC.

The chain links TRBV6-4 to TRBJ1-2, with 8 bases identical to TRBD1. This CDR3 is 15 amino acids long. The V gene's germline CDR1 is MRHNA and CDR2 SNTAGT. Germline trimming cut 3 bases from V and 6 bases from J; bases unmatched to any gene: 9. CDR3 sequence (DNA): TGTGCCAGCAGTGAAGCAGGGGGCGAGGTGAATGGCTACACCTTC. It codes for CASSEAGGEVNGYTF.

The rearrangement joins TRBV27 to TRBJ2-7, with a weak D call TRBD1 (5 bases). CDR1 is MNHEY and CDR2 is SMNVEV in the germline V gene (reference sequence). V dropped 6 bases and J dropped 4 bases, with 10 bases sitting between them. This CDR3 is built from 12 residues. CDR3 sequence: CASRQARYEQYF. DNA of the CDR3: TGTGCCAGCAGACAGGCAAGGTACGAGCAGTACTTC.

The table lists this clone with a count of one. The chain recombines TRBV4-1 with TRBJ2-7; 8 bases are shared with TRBD2. V shed 6 bases, J shed 1 base, and the junction held 11 bases outside the gene matches. Germline values: CDR1 MGHRA, CDR2 YSYEKL. The CDR3 contains 16 residues. The CDR3: CASRSGAGGQSYEQYF. The CDR3 nucleotides read TGCGCCAGCAGGAGCGGCGCGGGAGGTCAATCCTACGAGCAGTACTTC.

The J gene is TRBJ2-4, the V gene TRBV4-1; D call uncertain. Germline V gene data show CDR1 as MGHRA and CDR2 as YSYEKL. This CDR3 contains 16 residues. With 4 bases removed from V and 0 bases from J, the gap between germline ends came to 13 bases. The CDR3 bases are TGCGCCAGCAGCCTGGCCGAAGGTCTAGCCAAAAACATTCAGTACTTC. It yields the protein CASSLAEGLAKNIQYF.